This is a list of T cell receptor beta chains from one sample in a study of T cell responses to AZD1222 COVID-19 vaccine. Clones were read by immunoSEQ multiplex PCR, and TCRdb kept only the in-frame ones, dropping some. The sample yields some 58,000 clones, 80% to 90% seen once. The sequences come from peripheral blood, collected on day 0 of AZD1222 vaccination. These TCRs come from an adult in good health. The CDR3 runs from the conserved cysteine through the conserved F or W. D genes are given only for firm matches. Clone size appears in some rows only: once, few, many, or a class for an expanded clone.

size,J,V,D,DNA,CDR3
-,TRBJ2-1,TRBV25-1,-,TGTGCCAGCAGAGGCAACCGCGGGAAGCACTCCTACAATGAGCAGTTCTTC,CASRGNRGKHSYNEQFF
-,TRBJ2-3,TRBV4-1,-,TGCGCCAGCAGCCCCCGGGTTGCGGCCACCATGGATACGCAGTATTTT,CASSPRVAATMDTQYF
-,TRBJ1-4,TRBV5-1,-,TGCGCCAGCAGCCCACAGAGTGCAACTAATGAAAAACTGTTTTTT,CASSPQSATNEKLFF
-,TRBJ1-5,TRBV13,TRBD1,TGTGCCAGCAGCTATGGGACAGGAGGGAATAGCAATCAGCCCCAGCATTTT,CASSYGTGGNSNQPQHF
-,TRBJ1-1,TRBV6-6,-,TGTGCCACCACCGTGGCCTTGAACACTGAAGCTTTCTTT,CATTVALNTEAFF
-,TRBJ2-3,TRBV3-1/TRBV3-2,TRBD1,TGTGCCAGCAGCCAAGGATTGCAGGGGGTAAATACGCAGTATTTT,CASSQGLQGVNTQYF
-,TRBJ2-6,TRBV5-1,TRBD2,TGCGCCAGCAGCTACCTAGCGGGAGGTACTGGGGCCAACGTCCTGACTTTC,CASSYLAGGTGANVLTF
-,TRBJ1-2,TRBV5-6,-,TGTGCCAGCAGCTTCGGCAGAAACTATGGCTACACCTTC,CASSFGRNYGYTF
-,TRBJ1-2,TRBV28,TRBD1,TGTGCCAGCAGTTTCTCCGGGACAGGGGACCAAAACAACTATGGCTACACCTTC,CASSFSGTGDQNNYGYTF
-,TRBJ1-5,TRBV28,-,TGTGCCAGCAGGTGGGCAGGCCTCAATCAGCCCCAGCATTTT,CASRWAGLNQPQHF
once,TRBJ2-1,TRBV29-1,-,TGCAGCGTTGAAGATTCCCCACTTGCGGGGGAGCAGTTCTTC,CSVEDSPLAGEQFF
few,TRBJ2-1,TRBV3-1/TRBV3-2,TRBD1,TGTGCCAGCAGCCACCCCTGGGGGACAGGGTCGAATGAGCAGTTCTTC,CASSHPWGTGSNEQFF
-,TRBJ2-7,TRBV24-1,-,TGTGCCACCAGTGATGGGGGGACCTACGAGCAGTACTTC,CATSDGGTYEQYF
-,TRBJ2-5,TRBV29-1,-,TGCAGCGTGACCGGTTGGCAAGAGACCCAGTACTTC,CSVTGWQETQYF
-,TRBJ2-2,TRBV7-2,TRBD2,TGTGCCAGCAGCTCGTCCAGCGGGAGGGCCTCCGGGGAGCTGTTTTTT,CASSSSSGRASGELFF
-,TRBJ2-7,TRBV25-1,-,TGTGCCAGCAGTGAAGAATGGATGCAGTACTTC,CASSEEWMQYF
few,TRBJ1-5,TRBV19,-,TGTGCCAGTAGTATAGGAACGACGCAGCCCCAGCATTTT,CASSIGTTQPQHF
once,TRBJ1-4,TRBV9,TRBD1,TGTGCCAGCACCCCTGGGACAGGGGTTGAAAAACTGTTTTTT,CASTPGTGVEKLFF